Detailed here is one T cell receptor beta chain. Sequencing was performed with immunoSEQ multiplex PCR; in TCRdb, only in-frame clones are kept and a portion is missing. The sample lists 100,000 to 120,000 clones, roughly 82% occurring once. Germline CDR1 reads LNHDA; CDR2 reads SQIVND (reference sequence). V was pared by 1 base and J by 4 bases, with 3 bases of the junction left unmatched. The CDR3 is made up of 15 amino acids. This sample is drawn from a study of T cell responses to AZD1222 COVID-19 vaccine. Sequencing used peripheral blood, obtained on day 0 of AZD1222 vaccination. The J gene is TRBJ2-2, the V gene TRBV19; 7 bases fit TRBD1. The source of this sequence is an adult in good health. The CDR3 region is CASSIATGFTGELFF. In DNA, the CDR3 is TGTGCCAGTAGTATAGCGACAGGGTTCACCGGGGAGCTGTTTTTT.